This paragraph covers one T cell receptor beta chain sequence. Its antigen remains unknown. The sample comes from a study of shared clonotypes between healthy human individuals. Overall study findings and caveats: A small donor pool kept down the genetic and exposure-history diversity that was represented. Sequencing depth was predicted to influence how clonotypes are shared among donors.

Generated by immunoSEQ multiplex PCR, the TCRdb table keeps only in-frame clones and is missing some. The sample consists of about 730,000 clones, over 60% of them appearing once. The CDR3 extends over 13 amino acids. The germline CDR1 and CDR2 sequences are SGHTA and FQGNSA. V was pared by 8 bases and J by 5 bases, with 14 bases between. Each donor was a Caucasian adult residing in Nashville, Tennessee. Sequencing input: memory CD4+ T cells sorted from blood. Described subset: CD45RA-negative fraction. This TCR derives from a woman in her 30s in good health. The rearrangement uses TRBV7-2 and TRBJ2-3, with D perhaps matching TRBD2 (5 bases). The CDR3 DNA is TGTGCCAGCGGAAGAGGGAGACAAGATACGCAGTATTTT. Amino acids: CASGRGRQDTQYF.